This T cell receptor (beta chain) was obtained from a study of blood T cell repertoires in COVID-19. At the level of the study: The analysed material was cDNA or gDNA that came from T cells, B-cell-depleted T cells, or PBMCs.

Original processing notes: Amplified reference gene primers provided the basis for estimating nucleated cell counts. Profiled with immunoSEQ multiplex PCR; TCRdb holds only in-frame clones, not every one. The V and J calls and clone size come from that table; D and trimming were worked out from the DNA. The sample has about 190,000 clones, roughly four fifths seen once. CDR3 size: 14 residues. V was clipped by 0 bases and J by 5 bases, with 10 bases between them. Germline V gene sequence: CDR1 MDHEN, CDR2 SYDVKM. The chain links TRBV28 to TRBJ1-1; D might be TRBD1 (5 bases). This receptor was identified in a woman aged 40-49 years with acute or convalescent COVID-19. Input material: peripheral blood. The CDR3 protein is CASSLWVEGTEAFF. The CDR3 nucleotides are TGTGCCAGCAGTTTATGGGTGGAGGGGACTGAAGCTTTCTTT.